This is a list of T cell receptor beta chains from one sample in a study of Ad26.COV2.S vaccination and SARS-CoV-2 variants. TCRdb's copy holds only in-frame clones and misses some; the assay was immunoSEQ multiplex PCR. The sample includes about 280,000 clones, around 87% of them seen just once. The sample consisted of peripheral blood, taken in a trial of Ad26.COV2.S vaccine versus placebo. Every receptor here comes from a person between 18 and 59 years old who received the Ad26.COV2.S COVID-19 vaccine or a placebo. Both conserved end residues are part of each CDR3. D genes are given only for firm matches. A row's size may be missing; if present it is once, few, many or a size class.

>TRBJ1-1|NA|TRBV9|NA
CASSVEGRAGVDTEAFF
TGTGCCAGCAGCGTAGAGGGCAGGGCGGGGGTTGACACTGAAGCTTTCTTT
>TRBJ1-1|NA|TRBV11-2|NA
CASSLYGALNTEAFF
TGTGCCAGCAGCTTATATGGGGCTCTGAACACTGAAGCTTTCTTT
>TRBJ1-2|NA|TRBV10-3|NA
CAISESSNYGYTF
TGTGCCATCAGTGAGTCGAGCAACTATGGCTACACCTTC
>TRBJ2-1|NA|TRBV19|NA
CASSIRGSFGVDEQFF
TGTGCCAGTAGTATAAGGGGAAGTTTTGGTGTAGATGAGCAGTTCTTC
>TRBJ1-2|NA|TRBV4-1|NA
CASSQGEGERNRGYTF
TGCGCCAGCAGCCAAGGGGAAGGGGAAAGGAATAGGGGCTACACCTTC
>TRBJ2-3|NA|TRBV2|NA
CASKAVADTQYF
TGTGCCAGCAAGGCGGTAGCAGATACGCAGTATTTT
>TRBJ1-1|few|TRBV7-2|NA
CASSPMARVVKAFF
TGTGCCAGCAGCCCCATGGCACGGGTAGTCAAAGCTTTCTTT
>TRBJ2-7|NA|TRBV10-3|TRBD1
CAISESGGFPIEQYF
TGTGCCATCAGTGAGTCAGGGGGCTTCCCTATCGAGCAGTACTTC
>TRBJ2-3|NA|TRBV2|TRBD2
CASSGSAGGPGDTQYF
TGTGCCAGCAGTGGATCGGCGGGAGGGCCGGGAGATACGCAGTATTTT
>TRBJ2-4|NA|TRBV4-3|NA
CASSQDRLHIQYF
TGCGCCAGCAGCCAAGATAGGCTGCACATTCAGTACTTC
>TRBJ1-2|NA|TRBV25-1|NA
CASSGGAGWGDYGYTF
TGTGCCAGCAGTGGAGGGGCAGGCTGGGGTGACTATGGCTACACCTTC
>TRBJ1-2|NA|TRBV6-2/TRBV6-3|NA
CASSTWGNGYTF
TGTGCCAGCAGTACCTGGGGGAATGGCTACACCTTC
>TRBJ1-2|NA|TRBV6-5|TRBD1
CASSFERTGGGYTF
TGTGCCAGCAGTTTTGAAAGGACAGGGGGCGGCTACACCTTC
>TRBJ1-5|NA|TRBV15|NA
CAVGNSNQPQHF
TGTGCCGTGGGAAATAGCAATCAGCCCCAGCATTTT
>TRBJ1-2|NA|TRBV12-5|NA
CASGWGAAPDANYGYTF
TGTGCTAGTGGTTGGGGGGCGGCCCCCGATGCTAACTATGGCTACACCTTC
>TRBJ2-5|NA|TRBV18|NA
CASSPLGQETQYF
TGTGCCAGCTCACCTTTGGGACAAGAGACCCAGTACTTC
>TRBJ1-6|NA|TRBV5-8|NA
CASSRRSPGSPLHF
TGTGCCAGCAGCCGGCGGTCTCCCGGTTCACCCCTCCACTTT
>TRBJ1-2|NA|TRBV2|TRBD1
CASTGGQGRLKAPGYTF
TGTGCCAGCACCGGGGGACAGGGACGCCTGAAAGCCCCTGGCTACACCTTC
>TRBJ2-7|NA|TRBV19|TRBD1
CASSRVGQGFYEQYF
TGTGCCAGTAGTCGCGTCGGACAGGGGTTTTACGAGCAGTACTTC
>TRBJ2-1|few|TRBV7-3|NA
CASSSGGTSSYNEQFF
TGTGCCAGCAGCTCCGGGGGCACCAGCTCCTACAATGAGCAGTTCTTC
>TRBJ2-1|NA|TRBV6-5|TRBD1
CASSFNRGSNNEQFF
TGTGCCAGCAGCTTTAACAGGGGGTCCAACAATGAGCAGTTCTTC
>TRBJ1-5|NA|TRBV4-2|NA
CASSQDGGQPQHF
TGTGCCAGCAGCCAAGATGGAGGTCAGCCCCAGCATTTT
>TRBJ2-1|NA|TRBV10-3|TRBD2
CAISDTSGRAPYNEQFF
TGTGCCATCAGTGATACTAGCGGGAGGGCCCCATACAATGAGCAGTTCTTC